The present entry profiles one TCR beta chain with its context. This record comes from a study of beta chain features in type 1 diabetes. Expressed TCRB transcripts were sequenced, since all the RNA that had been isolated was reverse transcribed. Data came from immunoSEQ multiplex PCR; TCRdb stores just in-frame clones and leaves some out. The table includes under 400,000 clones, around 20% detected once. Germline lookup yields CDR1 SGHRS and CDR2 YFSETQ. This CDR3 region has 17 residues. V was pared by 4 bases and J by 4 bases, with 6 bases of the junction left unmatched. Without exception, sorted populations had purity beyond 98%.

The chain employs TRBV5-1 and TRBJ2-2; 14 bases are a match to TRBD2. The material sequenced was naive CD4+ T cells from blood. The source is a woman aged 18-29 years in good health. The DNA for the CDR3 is TGCGCCAGCAGCAAGGGACTAGCGGGAGTTGGCACCGGGGAGCTGTTTTTT. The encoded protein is CASSKGLAGVGTGELFF.